This T cell receptor (beta chain) was sequenced during a study of beta chain features in type 1 diabetes. The sample holds many counts of this clone. The antigen remains undetermined. Since all of the isolated RNA was reverse transcribed, expressed TCRB transcripts were what got sequenced. Each sample of naive, central memory or regulatory T cells had, on average, about 3.57 million reads. The repertoire was sequenced with immunoSEQ multiplex PCR; TCRdb's copy has only in-frame clones and lacks some. The top ten hold about 0.63% of the sample, which has roughly 400,000 clones, around 9.6% seen once. V lost 5 bases to trimming and J lost 8 bases, with 7 bases between them. Germline CDR1 MDHEN, CDR2 SYDVKM. The CDR3 consists of 11 residues. Study results and limitations: When Type 1 diabetes patients were examined, their TCRB CDR3s proved moderately but significantly shorter in all four CD4+ subsets.

The genes are TRBV28 and TRBJ2-1; D unresolved. Sequenced input: central memory CD4+ T cells from blood. The source of this sequence is a young man with type 1 diabetes. The CDR3 region has the DNA TGTGCCAGCAGTCGTTCAGATGAGCAGTTCTTC. Translation: CASSRSDEQFF.